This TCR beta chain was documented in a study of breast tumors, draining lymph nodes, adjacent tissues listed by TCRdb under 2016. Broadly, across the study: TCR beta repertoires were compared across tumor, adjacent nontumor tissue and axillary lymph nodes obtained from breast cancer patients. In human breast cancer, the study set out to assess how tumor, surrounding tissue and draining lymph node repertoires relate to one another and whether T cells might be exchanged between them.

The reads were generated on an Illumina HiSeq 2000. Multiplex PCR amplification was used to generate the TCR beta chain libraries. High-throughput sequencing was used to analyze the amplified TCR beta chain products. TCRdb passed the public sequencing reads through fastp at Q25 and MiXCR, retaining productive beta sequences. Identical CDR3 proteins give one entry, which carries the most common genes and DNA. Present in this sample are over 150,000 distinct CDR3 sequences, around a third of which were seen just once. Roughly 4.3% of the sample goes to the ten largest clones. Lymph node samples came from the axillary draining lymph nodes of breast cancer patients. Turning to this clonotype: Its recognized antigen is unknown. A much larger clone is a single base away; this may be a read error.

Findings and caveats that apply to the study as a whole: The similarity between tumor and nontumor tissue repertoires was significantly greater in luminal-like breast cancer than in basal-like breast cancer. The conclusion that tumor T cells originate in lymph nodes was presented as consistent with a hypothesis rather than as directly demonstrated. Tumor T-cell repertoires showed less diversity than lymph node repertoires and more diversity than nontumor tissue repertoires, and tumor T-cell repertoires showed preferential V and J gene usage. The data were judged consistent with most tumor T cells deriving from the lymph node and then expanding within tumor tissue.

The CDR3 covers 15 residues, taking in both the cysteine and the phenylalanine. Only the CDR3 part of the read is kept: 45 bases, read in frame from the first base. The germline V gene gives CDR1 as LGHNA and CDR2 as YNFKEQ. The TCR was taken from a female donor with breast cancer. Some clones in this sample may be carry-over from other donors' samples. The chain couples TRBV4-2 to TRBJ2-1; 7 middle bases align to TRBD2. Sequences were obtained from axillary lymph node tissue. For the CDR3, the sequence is CASSATSEGYNGQFF. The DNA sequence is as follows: TGTGCCAGCAGCGCCACTAGCGAAGGCTACAATGGGCAGTTCTTC.